This TCR beta chain was sequenced in a study of blood T cell repertoires in COVID-19. Method: immunoSEQ multiplex PCR; TCRdb's copy keeps in-frame clones and lacks some. The table includes about 260,000 clones, more than 85% detected once. Sequencing input: PBMCs or T cells enriched from blood (not recorded which). The TCR sequence derives from a man aged 40-55 years who had been exposed to COVID-19.

The CDR3 loop is CASSPHDSEAFF. CDR3 nucleotide sequence: TGTGCCAGCAGCCCCCATGACTCTGAAGCTTTCTTT. The chain couples TRBV7-9 to TRBJ1-1; D not resolved. Per the germline V gene, CDR1 is SEHNR and CDR2 is FQNEAQ (reference sequence). V lost 5 bases and J 6 bases, leaving 10 bases between the germline ends. There are 12 residues in the CDR3.